The entry below gives a single TCR beta chain sequence along with its context. What this receptor recognizes is not known. The input lacks base qualities; no much larger clone sits a single base away. This entry comes from a study of CD4 T cells in relation to SARS-CoV-2 and coronaviruses (dated by TCRdb to the early 2020s). Looking at the study overall: In the ViraFEST assay, PBMCs were grown with antigen for 10 days, and TCR beta CDR3s were then sequenced to identify antigen-specific clonal expansions. An HIV-1 Nef peptide pool or a culture without peptide was used as the negative reference condition. Patient-derived lymphoblastoid cell lines were used to map the HLA restriction of shared crossreactive spike epitopes. At the level of individual TCR clonotypes, the study measured memory CD4+ T cell crossreactivity between SARS-CoV-2 spike protein and common cold coronavirus spike proteins. The Adaptive Biotechnologies TCR-sequencing kit was used to sequence samples from three pre-COVID donors and the naive versus memory experiments, whereas other data were Illumina-based. For other donors in the study, expansion assays were sequenced with a different, Illumina-based TCR-beta assay.

Broad study findings and their caveats: The study was limited by small numbers of patients and tested TCRs. Compared with monoreactive clones, crossreactive clones had significantly weaker SARS-CoV-2-driven expansion, a result consistent with antigenic imprinting. Crossreactivity analysis centred on spike protein, so crossreactivity against other viral proteins was not assessed. Pre-pandemic and post-infection samples were not both contributed by any donor, so tracing of the source of pre-existing responses was limited. Roughly 60% of donors had memory CD4+ clonotypes that crossrecognized SARS-CoV-2 and at least one common cold coronavirus spike.

CD4+ T cells from unexposed donors were collected before the COVID-19 pandemic (2011-2018). Following 10 days of culture, the EasySep CD4+ T cell isolation kit was used to isolate CD4+ T cells. As far as cell numbers permitted, CD4+ T cells from unexposed donors were tested for reactivity against SARS-CoV-2 S and N as well as four spike pools from common cold coronaviruses. PBMCs were cultured at a few million per well in IMDM supplemented with around 5% human AB serum and around 9.2 IU/ml IL-2. Half of the culture medium was replaced with fresh IL-2-containing medium on days 3 and 7. Each peptide culture condition was generally run in triplicate replicate wells. The leukapheresis product used for the unexposed donors was purchased from a commercial source. PBMCs were isolated from leukapheresis product or whole blood by Ficoll-Paque PLUS gradient centrifugation. PBMCs were either used fresh in the expansion assay or cryopreserved at -140 degrees C. The QIAamp Micro DNA Kit was used to extract genomic DNA from the CD4+ T cells.

Libraries came from the immunoSEQ multiplex PCR assay. Per the original workflow: During preprocessing, nonproductive sequences were removed, as were CDR3s that did not start with C, did not end with F or W, or were shorter than 7 amino acids. The MANAFEST web app was used to call antigen-specific clonotypes on the basis of expansion compared with the reference and with other culture wells. To be counted as positive, a clone had to show significant expansion compared with the reference culture, at an FDR below 0.05, in 2 of 3 replicate wells. To be called positive, a clone also had to show significant expansion compared with every other tandem well and an odds ratio greater than 5. Pairwise Levenshtein distance, computed with the stringdist R package after three terminal residues were trimmed from each end, was used as the measure of CDR3 homology. TCRdb's version of the immuneACCESS table is confined to in-frame rearrangements and falls short of the full clone set. An unresolved V gene accounts for under half of the shortfall where checked; the remainder is of unknown origin. The V and J calls and clone size are taken from that table; D and trimming were inferred from the DNA. The sample contains 15,000 to 20,000 clones, around three quarters of them found a single time. The ten most abundant clones make up 15% of the sample.

V sheds 0 bases and J sheds 3 bases, leaving 9 bases between their ends. From the cysteine up to the phenylalanine, the CDR3 has a length of 14 residues. Here the CDR3 DNA is all that survives: 42 bases in frame from base 1. According to the germline V gene, CDR1 reads LGHNT and CDR2 reads FRNRAP. The sample comprised CD4+ T cells from PBMCs, cultured in vitro. This clonotype originated in a human donor in good health. This receptor chain uses TRBV12-5 and TRBJ2-7; no D segment can be confidently identified. The DNA reads TGTGCTAGTGGTTTGGTACCTAGTAGCTACGAGCAGTACTTC. Its product reads: CASGLVPSSYEQYF.